The 3 T cell receptor beta chains given below trace back to one sample, sequenced in a study of Ad26.COV2.S vaccination and SARS-CoV-2 variants. TCRdb keeps only in-frame clones here, not all; method: immunoSEQ multiplex PCR. This table holds fewer than 900,000 clones, roughly 90% found once. Treatment described: some 20 received Ad26.COV2.S at low or high dose, single or two shots; about 5 received placebo; per-sample allocation not given. On day 63 after the first injection, vaccine and placebo recipients gave samples. Here the sequenced sample was peripheral blood, taken in a trial of Ad26.COV2.S vaccine versus placebo. These receptors were taken from a person between 18 and 65 years old who received the Ad26.COV2.S COVID-19 vaccine or a placebo.

The chain is built from TRBV19 and TRBJ2-2; 8 bases are shared with TRBD1. The CDR3 contains 14 residues. V lost 5 bases to trimming and J lost 7 bases; unmatched junction nucleotides: 6. Germline V gene lookup returns CDR1 LNHDA and CDR2 SQIVND (reference sequence). The CDR3 region is CASSVDRGNGELFF. CDR3 nucleotides: TGTGCCAGTAGTGTCGACAGGGGTAACGGGGAGCTGTTTTTT.

This clone turned up a few times. The chain combines TRBV7-8 with TRBJ1-3; D might be TRBD1 (6 bases). With 11 bases removed from V and 0 bases from J, the gap between germline ends came to 11 bases. Germline V gene lookup returns CDR1 SGHVS and CDR2 FQNEAQ. There are 13 residues in the CDR3. CDR3 sequence reads: CASGQSSGNTIYF. The DNA for the CDR3 is TGTGCCTCAGGACAGAGCTCTGGAAACACCATATATTTT.

This chain connects TRBV18 to TRBJ1-1; D unresolved. Deletions cut 3 bases from V and 3 bases from J, with 11 bases between. Germline V gives CDR1 KGHSH, CDR2 LQKENI. CDR3 length: 14 amino acids. The CDR3 DNA reads as TGTGCCAGCTCACCGGGTGGTTACGACACTGAAGCTTTCTTT. Protein sequence: CASSPGGYDTEAFF.